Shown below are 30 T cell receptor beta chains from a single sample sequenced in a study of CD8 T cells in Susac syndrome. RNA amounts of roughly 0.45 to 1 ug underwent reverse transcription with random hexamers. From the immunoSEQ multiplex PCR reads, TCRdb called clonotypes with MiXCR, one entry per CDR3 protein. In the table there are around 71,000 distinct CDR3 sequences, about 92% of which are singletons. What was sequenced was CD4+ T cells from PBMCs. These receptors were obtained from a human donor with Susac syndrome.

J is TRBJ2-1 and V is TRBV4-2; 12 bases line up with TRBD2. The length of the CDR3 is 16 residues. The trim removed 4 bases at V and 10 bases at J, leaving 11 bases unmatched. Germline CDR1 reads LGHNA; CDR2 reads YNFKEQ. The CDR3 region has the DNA TGTGCCAGCAGCCCGGACCTAGCGGGGGGGCTCGGCGAGCAGTTCTTC. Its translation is CASSPDLAGGLGEQFF.

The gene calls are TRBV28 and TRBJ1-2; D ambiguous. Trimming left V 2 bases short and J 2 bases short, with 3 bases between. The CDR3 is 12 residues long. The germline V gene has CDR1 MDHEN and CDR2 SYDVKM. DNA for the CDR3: TGTGCCAGCAGTTTACAAAACTATGGCTACACCTTC. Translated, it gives CASSLQNYGYTF.

The CDR3, as DNA: TGCGCCAGCAGCCAAGATTCCGCAGGGGGCGGAGAGACCCAGTACTTC. This codes for CASSQDSAGGGETQYF. The chain carries TRBV4-3 and TRBJ2-5; TRBD1 matches at 8 bases. Trimming took 0 bases from V and 4 from J; bases not matched to a gene: 7. The CDR3 sequence is 16 residues long. Germline assignment: CDR1 LGHNA and CDR2 YSLEER.

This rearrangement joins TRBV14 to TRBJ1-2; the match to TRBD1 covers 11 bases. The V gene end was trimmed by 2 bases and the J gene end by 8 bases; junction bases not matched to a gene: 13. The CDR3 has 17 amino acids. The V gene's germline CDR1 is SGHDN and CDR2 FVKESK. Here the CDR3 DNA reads TGTGCCAGCAGCCAAATTAATCCGGGACAGGGGGACCGGGGCTACACCTTC. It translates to CASSQINPGQGDRGYTF.

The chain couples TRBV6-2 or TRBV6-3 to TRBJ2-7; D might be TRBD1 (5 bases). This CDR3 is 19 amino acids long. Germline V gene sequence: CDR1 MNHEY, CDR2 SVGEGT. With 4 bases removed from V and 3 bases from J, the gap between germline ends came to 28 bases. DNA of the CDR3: TGTGCCAGCAGTTCACCCCAGGCCTACAGGTTAAGCCCGCGCTACGAGCAGTACTTC. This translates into CASSSPQAYRLSPRYEQYF.

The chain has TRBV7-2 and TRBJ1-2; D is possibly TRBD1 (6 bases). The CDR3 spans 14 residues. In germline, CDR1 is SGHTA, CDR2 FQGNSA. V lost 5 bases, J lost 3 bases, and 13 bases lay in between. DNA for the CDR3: TGTGCCAGCAGCCCCTACAGGGCCGACTATGGCTACACCTTC. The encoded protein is CASSPYRADYGYTF.

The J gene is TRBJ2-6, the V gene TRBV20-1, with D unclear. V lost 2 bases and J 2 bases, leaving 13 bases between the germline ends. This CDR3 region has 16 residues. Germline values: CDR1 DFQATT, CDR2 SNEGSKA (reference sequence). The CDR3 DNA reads TGCAGTGCTAGACAGCAATTTGTGACTGGGGCCAACGTCCTGACTTTC. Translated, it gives CSARQQFVTGANVLTF.

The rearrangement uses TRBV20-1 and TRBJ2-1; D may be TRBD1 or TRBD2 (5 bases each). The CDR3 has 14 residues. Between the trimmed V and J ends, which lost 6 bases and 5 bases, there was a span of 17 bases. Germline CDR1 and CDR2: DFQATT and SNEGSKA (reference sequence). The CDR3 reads CSATGIWGNNEQFF. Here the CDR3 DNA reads TGCAGTGCAACCGGGATTTGGGGGAACAATGAGCAGTTCTTC.

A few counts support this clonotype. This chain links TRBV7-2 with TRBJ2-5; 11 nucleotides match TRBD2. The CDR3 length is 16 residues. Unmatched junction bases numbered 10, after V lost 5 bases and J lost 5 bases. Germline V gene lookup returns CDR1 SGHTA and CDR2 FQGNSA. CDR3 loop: CASSLSGGAAFETQYF. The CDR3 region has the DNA TGTGCCAGCAGCCTTAGCGGGGGGGCCGCGTTTGAGACCCAGTACTTC.

The CDR3 loop reads CASSSSGAGGQSLSSYNEQFF. For the CDR3, the DNA is TGTGCCAGCAGTTCCTCCGGGGCTGGAGGACAGTCTTTGAGCTCCTACAATGAGCAGTTCTTC. J is TRBJ2-1 and V is TRBV28; possibly TRBD1 for D (6 bases). CDR1 and CDR2 (germline): MDHEN, SYDVKM. This CDR3 comprises 21 residues. Trimming left V 4 bases short and J 0 bases short, with 28 bases between.

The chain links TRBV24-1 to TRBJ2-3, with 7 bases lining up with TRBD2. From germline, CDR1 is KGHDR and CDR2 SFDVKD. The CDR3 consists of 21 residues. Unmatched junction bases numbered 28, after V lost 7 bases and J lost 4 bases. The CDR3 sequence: CATSPVGGRANRLAVADTQYF. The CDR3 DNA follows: TGTGCCACCAGCCCTGTCGGGGGAAGGGCGAACAGACTAGCAGTCGCAGATACGCAGTATTTT.

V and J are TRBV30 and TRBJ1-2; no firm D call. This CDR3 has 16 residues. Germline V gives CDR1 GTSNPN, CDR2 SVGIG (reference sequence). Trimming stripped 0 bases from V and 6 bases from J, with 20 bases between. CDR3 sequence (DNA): TGTGCCTGGAGTGTACAGTTGAAGCCGGGCGGGAATGGCTACACCTTC. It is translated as CAWSVQLKPGGNGYTF.

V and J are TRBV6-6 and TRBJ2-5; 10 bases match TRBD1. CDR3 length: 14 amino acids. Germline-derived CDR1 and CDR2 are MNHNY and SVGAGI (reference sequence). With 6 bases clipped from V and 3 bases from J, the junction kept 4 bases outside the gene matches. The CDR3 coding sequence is TGTGCCAGCAGCCCCGGGACAGGGGAAGAGACCCAGTACTTC. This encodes CASSPGTGEETQYF.

The CDR3 loop is CASSGPRRAYEQYF. CDR3 coding DNA: TGTGCCAGCAGTGGACCCCGAAGGGCCTACGAGCAGTACTTC. The chain employs TRBV6-4 and TRBJ2-7; D call uncertain. This CDR3 has 14 amino acids. Germline V CDR1 and CDR2: MRHNA, SNTAGT. V lost 4 bases and J lost 2, with 12 bases in between.

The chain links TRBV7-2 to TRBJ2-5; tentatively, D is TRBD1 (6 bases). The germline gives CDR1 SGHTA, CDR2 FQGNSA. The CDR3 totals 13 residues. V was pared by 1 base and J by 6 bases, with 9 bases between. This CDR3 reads CASSLGGPQTQYF. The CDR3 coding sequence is TGTGCCAGCAGCTTAGGGGGGCCACAGACCCAGTACTTC.

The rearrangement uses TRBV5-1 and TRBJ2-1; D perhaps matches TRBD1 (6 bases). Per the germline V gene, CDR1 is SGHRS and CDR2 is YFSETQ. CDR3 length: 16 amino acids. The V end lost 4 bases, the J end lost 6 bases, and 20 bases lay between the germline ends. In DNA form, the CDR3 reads TGCGCCAGCAGCACCTCCCCAGGGGCCAGGGTCAATGAGCAGTTCTTC. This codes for CASSTSPGARVNEQFF.

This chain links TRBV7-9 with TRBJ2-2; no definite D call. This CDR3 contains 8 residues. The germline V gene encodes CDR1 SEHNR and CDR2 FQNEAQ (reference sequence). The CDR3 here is CSAGELFF. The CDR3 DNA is TGTAGCGCCGGGGAGCTGTTTTTT.

The DNA of the CDR3 is TGTGCCAGCACGTTAGGCAGGGATTTAGTCTCCTACGAGCAGTACTTC. It translates to CASTLGRDLVSYEQYF. The gene calls are TRBV5-6 and TRBJ2-7; D is perhaps TRBD1 (5 bases). This CDR3 region has 16 residues. Germline CDR1 reads SGHDT; CDR2 reads YYEEEE. The germline V and J ends were trimmed by 6 bases and 0 bases, with 19 bases remaining between them. Variable domain in full (rest from reference TRBV5-6 and TRBJ2-7): DAGVTQSPTHLIKTRGQQVTLRCSPKSGHDTVSWYQQALGQGPQFIFQYYEEEERQRGNFPDRFSGHQFPNYSSELNVNALLLGDSALYLCASTLGRDLVSYEQYFGPGTRLTVT.

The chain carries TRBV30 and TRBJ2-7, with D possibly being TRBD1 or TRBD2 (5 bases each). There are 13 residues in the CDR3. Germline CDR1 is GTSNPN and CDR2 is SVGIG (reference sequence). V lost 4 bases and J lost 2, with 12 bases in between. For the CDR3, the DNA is TGTGCCTGGAACCGGGACCGAACCTACGAGCAGTACTTC. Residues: CAWNRDRTYEQYF.

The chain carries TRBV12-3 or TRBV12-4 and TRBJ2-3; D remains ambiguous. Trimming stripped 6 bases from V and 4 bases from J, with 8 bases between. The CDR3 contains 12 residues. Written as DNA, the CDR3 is TGTGCCAGCAGGCGCCCCCCAGATACGCAGTATTTT. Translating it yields CASRRPPDTQYF.

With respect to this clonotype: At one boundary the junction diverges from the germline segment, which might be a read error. The CDR3 protein is CASSLSSGYERYF. In nucleotides, the CDR3 is TGTGCCAGCAGTTTGTCGTCAGGCTACGAGCGGTACTTC. This chain connects TRBV28 to TRBJ2-7; D is unclear. The germline CDR1 and CDR2 sequences are MDHEN and SYDVKM. The CDR3 has 13 residues.

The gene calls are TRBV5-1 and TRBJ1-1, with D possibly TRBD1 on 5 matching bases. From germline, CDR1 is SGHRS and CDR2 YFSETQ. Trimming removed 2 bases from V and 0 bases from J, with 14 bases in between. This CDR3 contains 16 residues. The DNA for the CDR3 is TGCGCCAGCAGCTTCGACAGTACCTCGGTGAACACTGAAGCTTTCTTT. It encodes CASSFDSTSVNTEAFF.

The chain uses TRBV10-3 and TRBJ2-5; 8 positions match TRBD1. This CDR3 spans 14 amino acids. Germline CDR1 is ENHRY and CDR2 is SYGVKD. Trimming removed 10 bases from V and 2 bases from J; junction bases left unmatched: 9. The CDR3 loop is CATLGQGSQETQYF. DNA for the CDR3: TGTGCCACCCTAGGACAGGGCTCACAAGAGACCCAGTACTTC.

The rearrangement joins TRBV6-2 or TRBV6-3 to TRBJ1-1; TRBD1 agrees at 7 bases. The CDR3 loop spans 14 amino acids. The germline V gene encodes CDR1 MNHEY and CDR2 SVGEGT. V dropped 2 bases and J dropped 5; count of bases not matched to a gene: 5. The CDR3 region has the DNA TGTGCCAGCAGTTACATAAGGGGGCGAACTGAAGCTTTCTTT. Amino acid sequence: CASSYIRGRTEAFF.

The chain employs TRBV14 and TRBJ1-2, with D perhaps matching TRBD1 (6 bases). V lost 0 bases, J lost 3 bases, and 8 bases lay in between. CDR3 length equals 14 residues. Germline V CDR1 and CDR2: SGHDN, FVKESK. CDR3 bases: TGTGCCAGCAGCCAAGATTCAGGGGACTATGGCTACACCTTC. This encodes CASSQDSGDYGYTF.

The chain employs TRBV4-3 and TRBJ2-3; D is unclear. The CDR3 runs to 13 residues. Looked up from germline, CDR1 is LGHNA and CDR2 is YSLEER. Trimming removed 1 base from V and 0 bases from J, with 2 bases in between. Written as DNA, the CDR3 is TGCGCCAGCAGCCAAGGAAGCACAGATACGCAGTATTTT. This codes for CASSQGSTDTQYF.

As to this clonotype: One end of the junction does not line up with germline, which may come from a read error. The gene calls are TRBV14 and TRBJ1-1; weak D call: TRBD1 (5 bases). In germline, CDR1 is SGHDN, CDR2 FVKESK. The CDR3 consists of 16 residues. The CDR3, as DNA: TGTGCCAGCGGCCATCTCGAGGGGATAGGGAACACTGAAGCTTTCTTT. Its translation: CASGHLEGIGNTEAFF.

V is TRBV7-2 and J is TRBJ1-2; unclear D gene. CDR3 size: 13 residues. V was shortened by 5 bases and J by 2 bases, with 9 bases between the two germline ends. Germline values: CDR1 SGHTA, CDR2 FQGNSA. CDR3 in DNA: TGTGCCAGCAGCCACGGGCAGAACTATGGCTACACCTTC. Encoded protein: CASSHGQNYGYTF.

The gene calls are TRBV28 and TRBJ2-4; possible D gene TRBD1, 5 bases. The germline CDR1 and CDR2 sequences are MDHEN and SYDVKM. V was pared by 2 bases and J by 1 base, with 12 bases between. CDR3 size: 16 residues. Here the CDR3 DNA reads TGTGCCAGCAGTTTAATAGGGGAAATCGCCAAAAACATTCAGTACTTC. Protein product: CASSLIGEIAKNIQYF.

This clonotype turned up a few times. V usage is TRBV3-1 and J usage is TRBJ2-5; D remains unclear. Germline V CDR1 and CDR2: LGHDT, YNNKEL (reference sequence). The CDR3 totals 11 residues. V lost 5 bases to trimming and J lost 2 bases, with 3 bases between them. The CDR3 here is CASSTQETQYF. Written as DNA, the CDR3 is TGTGCCAGCAGCACTCAAGAGACCCAGTACTTC.